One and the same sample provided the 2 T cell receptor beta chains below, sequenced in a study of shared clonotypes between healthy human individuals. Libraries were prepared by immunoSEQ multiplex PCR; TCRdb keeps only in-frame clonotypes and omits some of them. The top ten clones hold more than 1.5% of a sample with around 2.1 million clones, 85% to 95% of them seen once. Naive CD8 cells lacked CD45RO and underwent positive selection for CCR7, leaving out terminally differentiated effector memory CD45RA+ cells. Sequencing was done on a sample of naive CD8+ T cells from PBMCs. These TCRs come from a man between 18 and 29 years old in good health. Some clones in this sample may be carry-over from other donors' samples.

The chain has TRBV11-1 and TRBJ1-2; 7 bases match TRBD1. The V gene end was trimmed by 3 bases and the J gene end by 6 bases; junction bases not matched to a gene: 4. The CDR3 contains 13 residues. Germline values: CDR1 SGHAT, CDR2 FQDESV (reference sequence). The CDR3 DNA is TGTGCCAGCAGCTTGACAGGGACTAATGGCTACACCTTC. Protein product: CASSLTGTNGYTF.

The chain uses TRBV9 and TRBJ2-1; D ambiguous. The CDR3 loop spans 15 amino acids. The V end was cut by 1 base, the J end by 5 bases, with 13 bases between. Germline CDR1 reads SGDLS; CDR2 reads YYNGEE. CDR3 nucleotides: TGTGCCAGCAGCGTATCTTTGGGGAAGGACAATGAGCAGTTCTTC. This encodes CASSVSLGKDNEQFF. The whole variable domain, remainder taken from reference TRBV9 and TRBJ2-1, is DSGVTQTPKHLITATGQRVTLRCSPRSGDLSVYWYQQSLDQGLQFLIQYYNGEERAKGNILERFSAQQFPDLHSELNLSSLELGDSALYFCASSVSLGKDNEQFFGPGTRLTVL.